The 28 T cell receptor beta chains in this list originate from one sample, sequenced in a study of Ad26.COV2.S vaccination and SARS-CoV-2 variants. Sequencing used immunoSEQ multiplex PCR; TCRdb keeps in-frame clones, though not all of them. Counted here are approximately 350,000 clones, 83% occurring once; the ten biggest clones make up approximately 7%. Noted treatment: roughly 19 received Ad26.COV2.S at low or high dose, single or two shots; about 5 received placebo; per-sample allocation not given. Vaccine and placebo recipients were sampled on day 63 after the first injection. The specimen was peripheral blood, collected in a trial of Ad26.COV2.S vaccine versus placebo. Receptors originate from a person aged 18-65 years who received the Ad26.COV2.S COVID-19 vaccine or a placebo.

The chain uses TRBV5-1 and TRBJ2-7, with D maybe TRBD1 (6 bases). Deletions cut 1 base from V and 3 bases from J, with 14 bases between. CDR3 length: 15 amino acids. The germline V gene encodes CDR1 SGHRS and CDR2 YFSETQ. CDR3 nucleotides: TGCGCCAGCAGCTTGCGACAGGACTTGTACTACGAGCAGTACTTC. This sequence encodes CASSLRQDLYYEQYF.

This CDR3 is CASSLADRGNEQFF. The CDR3 region has the DNA TGTGCCAGCAGCTTAGCGGACAGGGGAAATGAGCAGTTCTTC. This chain uses TRBV7-2 with TRBJ2-1; 9 bases line up with TRBD1. Trimming removed 0 bases from V and 7 bases from J; junction bases left unmatched: 1. In germline, CDR1 is SGHTA, CDR2 FQGNSA. The CDR3 is 14 residues long.

The chain employs TRBV9 and TRBJ2-5; unclear D gene. Trimming stripped 5 bases from V and 0 bases from J, with 5 bases between. The germline gives CDR1 SGDLS, CDR2 YYNGEE. The length of the CDR3 is 12 residues. CDR3 DNA sequence: TGTGCCAGCAGTGCAAACCAAGAGACCCAGTACTTC. It specifies CASSANQETQYF.

The chain's CDR3 is CASSSSRETEAFF. Written as DNA, the CDR3 is TGTGCCAGCAGTTCTAGCCGTGAGACTGAAGCTTTCTTT. The chain employs TRBV2 and TRBJ1-1, with unresolved D. CDR1 is SNHLY, CDR2 FYNNEI, per germline. V lost 5 bases to trimming and J lost 5 bases, with 12 bases between them. The CDR3 spans 13 residues.

This clone appeared a few times. V gene TRBV7-6 combines with J gene TRBJ2-7; D ambiguous. Germline-derived CDR1 and CDR2 are SGHVS and FNYEAQ. The CDR3 loop spans 15 amino acids. Between the trimmed V and J ends, which lost 5 bases and 2 bases, there was a span of 16 bases. Written as DNA, the CDR3 is TGTGCCAGCAGCAAGGAGCAATCGACGGCCTACGAGCAGTACTTC. It specifies CASSKEQSTAYEQYF.

The V gene is TRBV3-1 (or the pseudogene TRBV3-2), the J gene TRBJ2-7; possibly TRBD1 for D (6 bases). V shed 3 bases and J shed 6 bases, with 21 bases lying between them. Germline V gives CDR1 LGHDT, CDR2 YNNKEL (reference sequence). This CDR3 is 16 amino acids long. The CDR3 DNA reads TGTGCCAGCAGCCACGCACTTACAGGGATCGATCTCGAGCAGTACTTC. It translates to CASSHALTGIDLEQYF.

This chain connects TRBV5-1 to TRBJ1-1; the match to TRBD1 covers 9 bases. CDR3 length: 14 amino acids. Germline trimming cut 3 bases from V and 4 bases from J; bases unmatched to any gene: 4. From germline, CDR1 is SGHRS and CDR2 YFSETQ. The CDR3: CASSYGTGITEAFF. The CDR3 DNA is TGCGCCAGCAGCTACGGGACAGGGATCACTGAAGCTTTCTTT.

This clone was detected a few times. This CDR3 is CASSFYNSPLHF. The CDR3, as DNA: TGTGCCAGCAGTTTCTATAATTCACCCCTCCACTTT. The chain has TRBV27 and TRBJ1-6; D unresolved. Deletions cut 3 bases from V and 3 bases from J, with 0 bases between. The CDR3 runs 12 residues. The germline gives CDR1 MNHEY, CDR2 SMNVEV (reference sequence).

The rearrangement uses TRBV5-1 and TRBJ2-5; D perhaps matches TRBD2 (6 bases). The CDR3 consists of 13 residues. V was cut by 1 base and J by 9 bases, with 13 bases left in between. In germline, CDR1 is SGHRS, CDR2 YFSETQ. The CDR3 here is CASSLRERVAQYF. The CDR3 DNA follows: TGCGCCAGCAGCTTGCGGGAGAGGGTGGCCCAGTACTTC.

V and J are TRBV11-1 and TRBJ2-7, with D unresolved. V was shortened by 1 base and J by 7 bases, with 11 bases between the two germline ends. The length of the CDR3 is 13 residues. Germline CDR1 reads SGHAT; CDR2 reads FQDESV (reference sequence). The CDR3 sequence: CASSLVGHWEQYF. In DNA, the CDR3 is TGTGCCAGCAGCTTAGTCGGGCACTGGGAGCAGTACTTC.

The chain employs TRBV7-9 and TRBJ1-4; a possible D gene is TRBD1 (5 bases). The length of the CDR3 is 12 residues. Per the germline V gene, CDR1 is SEHNR and CDR2 is FQNEAQ (reference sequence). Trimming left V 5 bases short and J 7 bases short, with 8 bases between. The CDR3 DNA is TGTGCCAGCAGCACGGGGGTTGAAAAACTGTTTTTT. Translated: CASSTGVEKLFF.

The chain joins TRBV18 to TRBJ1-1; D possibly corresponds to TRBD1 (6 bases). The germline CDR1 and CDR2 sequences are KGHSH and LQKENI. This CDR3 spans 12 amino acids. Between the trimmed V and J ends, which lost 8 bases and 5 bases, there was a span of 12 bases. CDR3 nucleotides: TGTGCCAGCACTAGAGGGGGAACTGAAGCTTTCTTT. Its protein product is CASTRGGTEAFF.

The chain combines TRBV20-1 with TRBJ1-4; D uncertain. The CDR3 runs 13 residues. V shed 3 bases and J shed 10 bases, with 15 bases lying between them. The germline gives CDR1 DFQATT, CDR2 SNEGSKA (reference sequence). The chain's CDR3 is CSASKADRGKLFF. Written as DNA, the CDR3 is TGCAGTGCTAGTAAGGCGGACCGTGGAAAACTGTTTTTT.

The chain links TRBV20-1 to TRBJ1-4; no definite D call. In germline, CDR1 is DFQATT, CDR2 SNEGSKA (reference sequence). This CDR3 is 11 amino acids long. V lost 6 bases, J lost 8 bases, and 10 bases lay in between. This CDR3 reads CSAVRGEKLFF. The CDR3 bases are TGCAGTGCCGTACGGGGAGAAAAACTGTTTTTT.

V is TRBV28 and J is TRBJ2-5, with D possibly TRBD1 on 5 matching bases. Germline V gene lookup returns CDR1 MDHEN and CDR2 SYDVKM. This CDR3 has 13 amino acids. Trimming stripped 6 bases from V and 2 bases from J, with 10 bases between. The CDR3 sequence is CASRVTVQETQYF. Written as DNA, the CDR3 is TGTGCCAGCAGGGTGACAGTACAAGAGACCCAGTACTTC.

This chain joins TRBV24-1 and TRBJ2-1, with D uncertain. CDR3 length equals 12 residues. V was shortened by 4 bases and J by 9 bases, with 9 bases between the two germline ends. Germline V lookup: CDR1 KGHDR, CDR2 SFDVKD. The CDR3 DNA follows: TGTGCCACCAGTGACAGGTCGGTTGAGCAGTTCTTC. Translated: CATSDRSVEQFF.

This sequence joins TRBV19 and TRBJ2-1; either TRBD1 or TRBD2 may fit D (5 bases each). Trimming pared 0 bases from V and 8 bases from J, leaving 14 bases between. CDR3 length: 15 residues. From germline, CDR1 is LNHDA and CDR2 SQIVND (reference sequence). CDR3 coding DNA: TGTGCCAGTAGTATAGATTCAGGGACCGGGGATGAGCAGTTCTTC. This translates into CASSIDSGTGDEQFF.

The chain carries TRBV7-9 and TRBJ2-5; perhaps TRBD2 as D (6 bases). Trimming took off 1 base at V and 2 bases at J, with 14 bases between the two ends. CDR1 is SEHNR, CDR2 FQNEAQ, per germline (reference sequence). The CDR3 has 16 residues. The CDR3 loop is CASSLGVIAAQETQYF. CDR3 nucleotide sequence: TGTGCCAGCAGCTTAGGAGTGATAGCGGCACAAGAGACCCAGTACTTC.

This clone occurred once. The chain recombines TRBV6-6 with TRBJ1-4, with no clear D. The CDR3 is 16 residues long. The germline gives CDR1 MNHNY, CDR2 SVGAGI (reference sequence). Trimming pared 7 bases from V and 6 bases from J, leaving 21 bases between. The CDR3 DNA reads TGTGCCAGCACCACTAAAGGTGGCGGGGAGGATGAAAAACTGTTTTTT. It specifies CASTTKGGGEDEKLFF.

This chain connects TRBV7-8 to TRBJ1-5; TRBD1 might be the D (5 bases). This CDR3 region has 15 residues. Germline lookup yields CDR1 SGHVS and CDR2 FQNEAQ. Trimming cost V 4 bases and J 0 bases, with 10 bases left between them. The CDR3 loop is CASSSTDSSNQPQHF. CDR3 DNA sequence: TGTGCCAGCAGCTCGACAGACAGTAGCAATCAGCCCCAGCATTTT.

V and J are TRBV7-2 and TRBJ2-5; 8 nucleotides match TRBD2. This CDR3 contains 14 residues. Germline assignment: CDR1 SGHTA and CDR2 FQGNSA. The ends lost 5 bases at V and 5 bases at J; junction bases unmatched: 7. CDR3 DNA sequence: TGTGCCAGCAGCCTCCGCGGGAGGAGGGAGACCCAGTACTTC. Translation: CASSLRGRRETQYF.

The chain carries TRBV2 and TRBJ1-5; 7 nucleotides match TRBD1. The CDR3 extends over 13 amino acids. Germline lookup yields CDR1 SNHLY and CDR2 FYNNEI. Trimming took 10 bases from V and 5 from J; bases not matched to a gene: 8. The CDR3 spells CATTLDRDQPQHF. The CDR3 DNA reads TGTGCCACAACCCTCGACAGGGATCAGCCCCAGCATTTT.

J is TRBJ2-5 and V is TRBV18, with 10 bases aligning to TRBD1. The CDR3 extends over 15 amino acids. In germline, CDR1 is KGHSH, CDR2 LQKENI. J was trimmed by 1 base and V by 5 bases; bases with no gene match: 4. CDR3 DNA sequence: TGTGCCAGCTCAAGACAGGGGGCGAGCCAAGAGACCCAGTACTTC. Amino acid sequence: CASSRQGASQETQYF. The entire variable domain, with the rest obtained from reference TRBV18 and TRBJ2-5, is as follows: NAGVMQNPRHLVRRRGQEARLRCSPMKGHSHVYWYRQLPEEGLKFMVYLQKENIIDESGMPKERFSAEFPKEGPSILRIQQVVRGDSAAYFCASSRQGASQETQYFGPGTRLLVL.

The chain joins TRBV6-6 to TRBJ2-2; D remains unclear. The germline CDR1 and CDR2 sequences are MNHNY and SVGAGI (reference sequence). V lost 6 bases to trimming and J lost 2 bases, with 7 bases between them. The CDR3 has 13 amino acids. DNA of the CDR3: TGTGCCAGCAGCTCGAGTAACACCGGGGAGCTGTTTTTT. It codes for CASSSSNTGELFF.

The chain links TRBV7-2 to TRBJ2-2, with D hard to call. Germline V gene lookup returns CDR1 SGHTA and CDR2 FQGNSA. V lost 1 base, J lost 10 bases, and 16 bases lay in between. CDR3 size: 15 residues. The CDR3 DNA reads as TGTGCCAGCAGCTTAGAATGGGCCACCCCAGAGGAGCTGTTTTTT. It codes for CASSLEWATPEELFF.

As regards this clone: The sample has other DNA sequences that encode this CDR3 too. The chain couples TRBV20-1 to TRBJ1-2, with a tentative D call TRBD1 (6 bases). Trimming pared 6 bases from V and 5 bases from J, leaving 10 bases between. CDR1 is DFQATT, CDR2 SNEGSKA, per germline (reference sequence). This CDR3 has 11 residues. CDR3 in DNA: TGCAGTGCGACGACAGGTTATGGCTACACCTTC. The encoded protein is CSATTGYGYTF.

The chain is built from TRBV7-2 and TRBJ1-3; unclear D gene. The CDR3 consists of 12 residues. CDR1 and CDR2 (germline): SGHTA, FQGNSA. The V and J ends lost 6 bases and 0 bases respectively, with 3 bases between them. In nucleotides, the CDR3 is TGTGCCAGCAGAGCCTCTGGAAACACCATATATTTT. It specifies CASRASGNTIYF.

This clone was observed a single time. The chain links TRBV11-3 to TRBJ1-4; no clear D. The CDR3 is 16 residues long. The germline V gene has CDR1 SGHNT and CDR2 YENEEA. Trimming cost V 1 base and J 4 bases, with 13 bases left between them. CDR3: CASSLGAGSRNEKLFF. Here the CDR3 DNA reads TGTGCCAGCAGCTTAGGGGCCGGGAGTCGTAATGAAAAACTGTTTTTT. The full variable domain, rest sourced from reference TRBV11-3 and TRBJ1-4, is EAGVVQSPRYKIIEKKQPVAFWCNPISGHNTLYWYLQNLGQGPELLIRYENEEAVDDSQLPKDRFSAERLKGVDSTLKIQPAELGDSAVYLCASSLGAGSRNEKLFFGSGTQLSVL.